Shown below are 16 T cell receptor beta chains from a single sample sequenced in a study of T cell responses to AZD1222 COVID-19 vaccine. The method was immunoSEQ multiplex PCR; TCRdb's version includes in-frame clones alone and lacks a portion of them. The data contain fewer than 80,000 clones, roughly 88% of them seen just once; the ten biggest clones take up 10%. Specimen: peripheral blood, collected 28 days after the second dose of the MenACWY control vaccine. The receptors were sampled from an adult who received the MenACWY meningococcal vaccine as a control.

The chain is built from TRBV21-1 and TRBJ1-1; the table's D call, TRBD1, has no DNA check behind it. TRBV21-1 is shown as a pseudogene. CDR3 length equals 17 residues. CDR3 sequence reads: CASSKNLLTRGHAEAFF. The DNA for the CDR3 is TGTGCCAGCAGCAAAAATCTTTTAACGAGGGGGCACGCTGAAGCTTTCTTT.

The chain uses TRBV7-2 and TRBJ2-3, with 9 bases fitting TRBD2. The CDR3 spans 16 residues. Germline V gene lookup returns CDR1 SGHTA and CDR2 FQGNSA. With V trimmed by 1 base and J by 5 bases, 7 bases remained unmatched. The CDR3 nucleotides are TGTGCCAGCAGCTTAGGAGCGGGGGGCCGAAGAGATACGCAGTATTTT. Translating it yields CASSLGAGGRRDTQYF.

The rearrangement uses TRBV29-1 and TRBJ2-5; D might be TRBD1 (8 bases). The germline CDR1 and CDR2 sequences are SQVTM and ANQGSEA. Trimming removed 2 bases at V and 5 bases at J, with 12 bases between. CDR3 size: 13 residues. This CDR3 is CSVENRGGETQYF. The CDR3 nucleotides are TGCAGCGTTGAAAACAGGGGGGGGGAGACCCAGTACTTC.

This clone was observed once. CDR3 sequence reads: CAWQRQSASNQPQHF. The CDR3 DNA follows: TGTGCCTGGCAACGGCAGTCAGCGAGCAATCAGCCCCAGCATTTT. The chain combines TRBV30 with TRBJ1-5; D call uncertain. There are 15 residues in the CDR3. V lost 5 bases, J lost 1 base, and 15 bases lay in between. The germline CDR1 and CDR2 sequences are GTSNPN and SVGIG (reference sequence).

The chain joins TRBV5-5 to TRBJ2-7; D remains unclear. V shed 3 bases and J shed 12 bases, with 16 bases lying between them. Germline V CDR1 and CDR2: SGHKS, YYEKEE (reference sequence). This CDR3 has 12 amino acids. CDR3: CASSSGVKWWYF. For the CDR3, the DNA is TGTGCCAGCAGCTCTGGAGTGAAGTGGTGGTACTTC.

The chain recombines TRBV20-1 with TRBJ1-2; D is uncertain. CDR1 is DFQATT, CDR2 SNEGSKA, per germline (reference sequence). V lost 6 bases, J lost 3 bases, and 8 bases lay in between. The CDR3 sequence is 11 residues long. The CDR3 nucleotides read TGCAGTGCCGAGCATTACTATGGCTACACCTTC. Translating gives CSAEHYYGYTF.

This clone was detected only a few times. The rearrangement uses TRBV4-3 and TRBJ2-1; D ambiguous. V was pared by 0 bases and J by 3 bases, with 6 bases between. The germline gives CDR1 LGHNA, CDR2 YSLEER. The CDR3 loop spans 14 amino acids. As DNA, the CDR3 is TGCGCCAGCAGCCAAGAGTACCGCTACAATGAGCAGTTCTTC. This translates into CASSQEYRYNEQFF.

The J gene is TRBJ1-2, the V gene TRBV7-2, with 11 positions matching TRBD1. Germline V gene lookup returns CDR1 SGHTA and CDR2 FQGNSA. Losses at the gene ends were 5 bases for V and 2 bases for J; bases not matched to a gene: 4. CDR3 size: 15 residues. Written as DNA, the CDR3 is TGTGCCAGCAGCCAAAGGACAGGGGGCAACTATGGCTACACCTTC. It encodes CASSQRTGGNYGYTF.

The V and J genes are TRBV6-5 and TRBJ1-1; 7 bases agree with TRBD1. CDR1 MNHEY and CDR2 SVGAGI come from the germline V gene. V lost 4 bases, J lost 6 bases, and 8 bases stayed unmatched. CDR3 length: 14 amino acids. The DNA for the CDR3 is TGTGCCAGCAGTTTGAGACAGGGAGGGTCTGAAGCTTTCTTT. This encodes CASSLRQGGSEAFF.

The rearrangement joins TRBV2 to TRBJ1-1; no firm D call. V was pared by 9 bases and J by 1 base, with 9 bases between. Germline lookup yields CDR1 SNHLY and CDR2 FYNNEI. The CDR3 totals 12 residues. The CDR3 reads CASTTPNTEAFF. The CDR3 DNA follows: TGTGCCAGTACCACACCGAACACTGAAGCTTTCTTT.

V gene TRBV11-2 combines with J gene TRBJ1-2; D is uncertain. CDR3 size: 14 residues. Per the germline V gene, CDR1 is SGHAT and CDR2 is FQNNGV. Between the trimmed V and J ends, which lost 1 base and 4 bases, there was a span of 10 bases. CDR3 region: CASSLVAGFYGYTF. The CDR3 DNA sequence: TGTGCCAGCAGCTTAGTTGCGGGGTTCTATGGCTACACCTTC.

The chain uses TRBV6-2 or TRBV6-3 and TRBJ2-7; no clear D. The germline gives CDR1 MNHEY, CDR2 SVGEGT. CDR3 length: 11 amino acids. V was trimmed by 2 bases and J by 7 bases, leaving 6 bases between them. In DNA, the CDR3 is TGTGCCAGCAGTTACGTCAGGGAGCAGTACTTC. Protein product: CASSYVREQYF.

The CDR3 DNA sequence: TGTGCCAGCAGCCTAACCATGGCCGGGAAGGGCGAGCAGTACTTC. This sequence encodes CASSLTMAGKGEQYF. The chain is built from TRBV6-5 and TRBJ2-7, with a weak D call TRBD2 (5 bases). This CDR3 is 15 amino acids long. Looked up from germline, CDR1 is MNHEY and CDR2 is SVGAGI. The V end lost 6 bases, the J end lost 6 bases, and 21 bases lay between the germline ends.

This sequence joins TRBV29-1 and TRBJ2-2, with a tentative D call TRBD1 (6 bases). The CDR3 is made up of 15 amino acids. Germline CDR1 and CDR2: SQVTM and ANQGSEA. Between the trimmed V and J ends, which lost 6 bases and 2 bases, there was a span of 16 bases. CDR3 nucleotide sequence: TGCAGCGTCAAAAGGGGGAGCGGAAACACCGGGGAGCTGTTTTTT. Amino acid sequence: CSVKRGSGNTGELFF.

The chain uses TRBV19 and TRBJ2-1, with 9 bases matching TRBD2. Germline CDR1 LNHDA, CDR2 SQIVND (reference sequence). The CDR3 is made up of 18 amino acids. V gave up 5 bases and J gave up 9 bases; unmatched junction bases: 20. The CDR3 loop reads CASSSPGGGGAWSGEQFF. In DNA form, the CDR3 reads TGTGCCAGTAGTTCCCCCGGAGGCGGGGGGGCCTGGTCGGGTGAGCAGTTCTTC.

The rearrangement uses TRBV21-1 and TRBJ1-5. TRBV21-1 is flagged as a pseudogene. The CDR3 has 21 residues. CDR3 region: CASSRPGEGTETSMCNQPQHF. The CDR3 nucleotides read TGTGCCAGCAGCAGGCCGGGTGAAGGGACAGAGACTAGCATGTGCAATCAGCCCCAGCATTTT.